This record concerns one TCR beta chain sequence. The antigen remains undetermined. This specimen belongs to a study of neoadjuvant nivolumab and ipilimumab in lung cancer. The repertoire was sequenced with immunoSEQ multiplex PCR; TCRdb's copy has only in-frame clones and lacks some. The table records approximately 30,000 clones, 75% to 85% of them present only once. CDR3 size: 14 residues. Trimming shortened V by 5 bases and J by 4 bases, and 13 bases separated the two germline ends. The germline gives CDR1 SGHNT, CDR2 YENEEA. Findings and limits, study-wide: Only a single major-pathologic-response sample was available for clonality analysis. Only two of four nivolumab-treated tumors gained richness and clonality by surgery. Higher pretherapy blood TCR richness went with higher resected-tumor richness.

This chain connects TRBV11-3 to TRBJ2-3; D not certain. This TCR was sampled from an adult with non-small cell lung cancer. Sequencing was performed on tumor tissue, taken after neoadjuvant nivolumab, alone or with ipilimumab, at or shortly before surgery. The CDR3 here is CASSPRGQPDTQYF. The CDR3 DNA reads TGTGCCAGCAGCCCCCGCGGCCAGCCAGATACGCAGTATTTT. The variable domain in full, completed from reference TRBV11-3 and TRBJ2-3, reads EAGVVQSPRYKIIEKKQPVAFWCNPISGHNTLYWYLQNLGQGPELLIRYENEEAVDDSQLPKDRFSAERLKGVDSTLKIQPAELGDSAVYLCASSPRGQPDTQYFGPGTRLTVL.